Listed here are 8 T cell receptor beta chains from one sample, sequenced in a study of shared clonotypes between healthy human individuals. Libraries were prepared by immunoSEQ multiplex PCR; TCRdb keeps only in-frame clonotypes and omits some of them. The data hold about 1.5 million clones, with 95% to 99% observed a single time. The specimen was naive CD4+ T cells sorted from blood. Subset indicated: CD45RA+ positively selected. The receptors here all came from a man aged 25-40 years in good health.

V gene TRBV5-4 combines with J gene TRBJ2-7, with TRBD2 matching over 8 bases. CDR3 length: 15 amino acids. From germline, CDR1 is SGHNT and CDR2 YYREEE (reference sequence). J lost 4 bases, V lost 0 bases, and 6 bases had no gene match. For the CDR3, the DNA is TGTGCCAGCAGCTTGGCCGGGAGGGCCGGATACGAGCAGTACTTC. Encoded protein: CASSLAGRAGYEQYF.

V is TRBV14 and J is TRBJ1-2, with 7 bases lining up with TRBD1. Germline trimming cut 4 bases from V and 2 bases from J; bases unmatched to any gene: 4. Germline V gene sequence: CDR1 SGHDN, CDR2 FVKESK. The length of the CDR3 is 14 residues. CDR3 DNA: TGTGCCAGCAGCCGAATGACAGGGAACTATGGCTACACCTTC. Its translation is CASSRMTGNYGYTF. The full variable domain, rest sourced from reference TRBV14 and TRBJ1-2, is EAGVTQFPSHSVIEKGQTVTLRCDPISGHDNLYWYRRVMGKEIKFLLHFVKESKQDESGMPNNRFLAERTGGTYSTLKVQPAELEDSGVYFCASSRMTGNYGYTFGSGTRLTVV.

There are a few counts of this clone. This specimen includes other DNA sequences encoding the same CDR3. V usage is TRBV30 and J usage is TRBJ1-5; 7 nucleotides agree with TRBD1. Germline CDR1 reads GTSNPN; CDR2 reads SVGIG (reference sequence). This CDR3 has 13 amino acids. Losses at the gene ends were 3 bases for V and 2 bases for J; bases not matched to a gene: 1. The CDR3, as DNA: TGTGCCTGGAGCGGACAGGGCAATCAGCCCCAGCATTTT. It codes for CAWSGQGNQPQHF.

The chain has TRBV7-9 and TRBJ1-4; TRBD1 matches at 7 bases. The V and J ends lost 3 bases and 7 bases, in that order; junction bases with no gene match: 5. The CDR3 consists of 14 residues. The germline CDR1 and CDR2 sequences are SEHNR and FQNEAQ (reference sequence). The CDR3 region is CASSFKGAGEKLFF. The CDR3 DNA follows: TGTGCCAGCAGCTTTAAGGGGGCCGGTGAAAAACTGTTTTTT.

This chain uses TRBV7-9 with TRBJ2-2; a possible D gene is TRBD1 (6 bases). CDR3 length: 15 amino acids. CDR1 is SEHNR, CDR2 FQNEAQ, per germline (reference sequence). Trimming took off 5 bases at V and 0 bases at J, with 10 bases between the two ends. CDR3 loop: CASSRQDSNTGELFF. As DNA, the CDR3 is TGTGCCAGCAGCCGACAGGATTCGAACACCGGGGAGCTGTTTTTT. Looking up the rest from reference TRBV7-9 and TRBJ2-2 gives the full variable domain: DTGVSQNPRHKITKRGQNVTFRCDPISEHNRLYWYRQTLGQGPEFLTYFQNEAQLEKSRLLSDRFSAERPKGSFSTLEIQRTEQGDSAMYLCASSRQDSNTGELFFGEGSRLTVL.

The chain is built from TRBV7-6 and TRBJ2-7, with a possible D match to TRBD1 (6 bases). Deletions cut 1 base from V and 2 bases from J, with 12 bases between. CDR1 is SGHVS, CDR2 FNYEAQ, per germline. The CDR3 spans 15 residues. The CDR3 DNA sequence: TGTGCCAGCAGCTTAGGAGCAGGGGAAGCCTACGAGCAGTACTTC. It specifies CASSLGAGEAYEQYF.

V gene TRBV11-1 combines with J gene TRBJ1-2; D not resolved. The germline CDR1 and CDR2 sequences are SGHAT and FQDESV (reference sequence). V was clipped by 1 base and J by 6 bases, with 12 bases between them. This CDR3 has 14 amino acids. The CDR3: CASSLEPDTHGYTF. The CDR3, as DNA: TGTGCCAGCAGCTTAGAACCCGATACTCATGGCTACACCTTC.

The chain recombines TRBV5-4 with TRBJ1-1; a possible D gene is TRBD1 (6 bases). The CDR3 has 14 amino acids. Trimming pared 3 bases from V and 7 bases from J, leaving 16 bases between. Looked up from germline, CDR1 is SGHNT and CDR2 is YYREEE (reference sequence). Here the CDR3 reads CASSSDRSWGEAFF. Here the CDR3 DNA reads TGTGCCAGCAGCTCAGACAGGAGTTGGGGTGAAGCTTTCTTT.